This T cell receptor beta chain derives from a study of shared clonotypes between healthy human individuals. Across the whole study: The donor group consisted of two women and a few men, aged 18 to 49. CD4 naive cells filled three plates per donor, CD4 memory three, CD8 naive two and CD8 memory one.

V shed 2 bases and J 3 bases; nucleotides not matched to a gene: 8. The CDR3 is made up of 16 amino acids. CDR1 is SGHTA, CDR2 FQGNSA, per germline. Study results and limitations: Donor clonotype sharing was expected to depend on sequencing depth. Researchers found naive subsets generally carried larger estimated richness than memory subsets.

TCRdb keeps only in-frame clones here, not all; method: immunoSEQ multiplex PCR. The sample has about 1 million clones, more than 65% seen once. Turning to this clone: The antigen is unknown.

The TCR was taken from a man aged 18 to 30 in good health. Material for sequencing was memory CD4+ T cells sorted from blood. Documented subset: CD45RA-negative fraction. This chain connects TRBV7-2 to TRBJ2-3; 7 positions agree with TRBD2. The CDR3 nucleotides are TGTGCCAGCAGCTTAAGAAGCGGGATGGGGACAGATACGCAGTATTTT. Its translation is CASSLRSGMGTDTQYF.